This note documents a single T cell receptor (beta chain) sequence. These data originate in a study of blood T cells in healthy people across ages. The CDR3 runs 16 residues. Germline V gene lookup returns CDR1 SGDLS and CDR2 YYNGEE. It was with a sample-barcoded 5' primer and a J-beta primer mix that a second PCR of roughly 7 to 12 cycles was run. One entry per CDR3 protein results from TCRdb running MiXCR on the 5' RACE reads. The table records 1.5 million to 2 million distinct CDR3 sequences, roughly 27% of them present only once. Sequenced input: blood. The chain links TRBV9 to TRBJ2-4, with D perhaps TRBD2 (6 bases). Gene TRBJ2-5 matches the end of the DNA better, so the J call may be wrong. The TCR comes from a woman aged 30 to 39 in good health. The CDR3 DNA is TGTGCCAGCAGCGTAGGAATAGCGGCTACAAAAGAGACCCAGTACTTC. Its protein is CASSVGIAATKETQYF.